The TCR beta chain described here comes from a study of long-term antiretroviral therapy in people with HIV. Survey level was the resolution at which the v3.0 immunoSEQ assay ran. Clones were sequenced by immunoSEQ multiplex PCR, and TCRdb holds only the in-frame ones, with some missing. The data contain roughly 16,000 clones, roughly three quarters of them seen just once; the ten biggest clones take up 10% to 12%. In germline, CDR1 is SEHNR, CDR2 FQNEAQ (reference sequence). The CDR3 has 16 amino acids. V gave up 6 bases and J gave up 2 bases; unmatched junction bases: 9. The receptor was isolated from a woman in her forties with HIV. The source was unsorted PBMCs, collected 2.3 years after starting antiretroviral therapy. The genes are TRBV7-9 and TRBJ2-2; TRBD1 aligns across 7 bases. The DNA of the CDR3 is TGTGCCAGCAGTTCCACCGGGACAGATAACACCGGGGAGCTGTTTTTT. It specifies CASSSTGTDNTGELFF.